The present T cell receptor beta chain was sequenced within a study of beta chain features in type 1 diabetes. Study context: What patients shared with healthy donors was a similar profile of age, gender and cell yields.

The germline gives CDR1 SQVTM, CDR2 ANQGSEA. Trimming took 6 bases from V and 6 from J; bases not matched to a gene: 10. The CDR3 is 14 amino acids. The investigators reverse transcribed all of the isolated RNA, so they sequenced expressed TCRB transcripts. Generated by immunoSEQ multiplex PCR, the TCRdb table keeps only in-frame clones and is missing some. The sample lists hundreds of thousands of clones, roughly a sixth occurring once. Study-level results: Patients' naive, central memory and Treg TCRB repertoires seemed closer to one another than those of healthy donors. A potential PCR bias toward shorter templates would be equal in patient and control samples.

Note on this clone: Antigen unknown.

V is TRBV29-1 and J is TRBJ1-5; 8 nucleotides align to TRBD1. This clonotype originated in a man between 18 and 29 years old in good health. Sequencing input: naive CD4+ T cells from blood. The CDR3 coding sequence is TGCAGCGTATCAGGGGGCGCCGGTGGTCAGCCCCAGCATTTT. Protein: CSVSGGAGGQPQHF.